A single sample gave rise to the 20 T cell receptor beta chains below, sequenced in a study of cytomegalovirus exposure and HLA in healthy donors. Primers included in the PCR were 60 Vbeta and 13 Jbeta primers. TCRdb's copy holds only in-frame clones and misses some; the assay was immunoSEQ multiplex PCR. The sample lists over 150,000 clones; 80% to 90% were seen once. Input material: PBMCs. Receptors were obtained from a woman aged 30 to 39 in good health and CMV-seropositive.

The chain recombines TRBV5-1 with TRBJ1-2; D is uncertain. CDR3 size: 12 residues. Germline V gives CDR1 SGHRS, CDR2 YFSETQ. V was shortened by 7 bases and J by 8 bases, with 15 bases between the two germline ends. CDR3 in amino acids: CASRGSLDGYTF. The CDR3 DNA sequence: TGCGCCAGCCGCGGGAGTCTGGACGGCTACACCTTC. Looking up the rest from reference TRBV5-1 and TRBJ1-2 gives the full variable domain: KAGVTQTPRYLIKTRGQQVTLSCSPISGHRSVSWYQQTPGQGLQFLFEYFSETQRNKGNFPGRFSGRQFSNSRSEMNVSTLELGDSALYLCASRGSLDGYTFGSGTRLTVV.

V is TRBV7-9 and J is TRBJ2-6, with D possibly matching TRBD1 (5 bases). The V and J ends lost 4 bases and 2 bases respectively, with 15 bases between them. The germline V gene has CDR1 SEHNR and CDR2 FQNEAQ (reference sequence). This CDR3 comprises 17 residues. For the CDR3, the DNA is TGTGCCAGCAGCTACCCAGGGTCTAGGGCTGGGGCCAACGTCCTGACTTTC. Translating it yields CASSYPGSRAGANVLTF.

The rearrangement joins TRBV7-9 to TRBJ1-4; D is ambiguous. This CDR3 region has 12 residues. The germline gives CDR1 SEHNR, CDR2 FQNEAQ (reference sequence). The V gene lost 3 bases and the J gene lost 8 bases, with 7 bases spanning the gap. DNA for the CDR3: TGTGCCAGCAGCTTCGCGAGGGAAAAACTGTTTTTT. It yields the protein CASSFAREKLFF.

The chain is built from TRBV9 and TRBJ1-4; D unclear. The CDR3 totals 16 residues. The V end was cut by 3 bases, the J end by 5 bases, with 17 bases between. The germline V gene encodes CDR1 SGDLS and CDR2 YYNGEE. CDR3 DNA: TGTGCCAGCAGCGCAGGCAGCGGCCGCCCGAATGAAAAACTGTTTTTT. Translating gives CASSAGSGRPNEKLFF. The complete variable domain, with remaining parts taken from reference TRBV9 and TRBJ1-4, reads DSGVTQTPKHLITATGQRVTLRCSPRSGDLSVYWYQQSLDQGLQFLIQYYNGEERAKGNILERFSAQQFPDLHSELNLSSLELGDSALYFCASSAGSGRPNEKLFFGSGTQLSVL.

The chain uses TRBV7-2 and TRBJ2-3; 11 bases match TRBD1. The CDR3 has 15 amino acids. V shed 1 base, J shed 6 bases, and the junction held 3 bases outside the gene matches. Germline V gene lookup returns CDR1 SGHTA and CDR2 FQGNSA. The CDR3 region has the DNA TGTGCCAGCAGCTTAGGGGACAGGGGGATCGATACGCAGTATTTT. Protein: CASSLGDRGIDTQYF. The complete variable domain, with remaining parts taken from reference TRBV7-2 and TRBJ2-3, reads GAGVSQSPSNKVTEKGKDVELRCDPISGHTALYWYRQSLGQGLEFLIYFQGNSAPDKSGLPSDRFSAERTGGSVSTLTIQRTQQEDSAVYLCASSLGDRGIDTQYFGPGTRLTVL.

The V call is TRBV18, the J call TRBJ1-1, with 8 bases fitting TRBD1. The V gene end was trimmed by 3 bases and the J gene end by 7 bases; junction bases not matched to a gene: 4. Per the germline V gene, CDR1 is KGHSH and CDR2 is LQKENI. The CDR3 is made up of 13 amino acids. In DNA, the CDR3 is TGTGCCAGCTCACCCGACAGGGGCATTGAAGCTTTCTTT. Its protein is CASSPDRGIEAFF.

The chain combines TRBV2 with TRBJ2-3; no firm D call. The CDR3 sequence is 14 residues long. Germline V lookup: CDR1 SNHLY, CDR2 FYNNEI. Trimming removed 5 bases at V and 4 bases at J, with 13 bases between. Written as DNA, the CDR3 is TGTGCCAGCAGTTACCGACATCAATCAGATACGCAGTATTTT. Its translation is CASSYRHQSDTQYF. The full variable domain, completed using reference TRBV2 and TRBJ2-3, is EPEVTQTPSHQVTQMGQEVILRCVPISNHLYFYWYRQILGQKVEFLVSFYNNEISEKSEIFDDQFSVERPDGSNFTLKIRSTKLEDSAMYFCASSYRHQSDTQYFGPGTRLTVL.

V gene TRBV7-3 combines with J gene TRBJ1-6, with 9 bases that match TRBD1. Germline V gives CDR1 SGHTA, CDR2 FQGTGA. The ends lost 3 bases at V and 6 bases at J; junction bases unmatched: 15. The CDR3 runs 19 residues. The CDR3 sequence is CASSLIGTGRERINSPLHF. The CDR3 nucleotides read TGTGCCAGCAGCTTGATCGGGACAGGGAGGGAAAGGATTAATTCACCCCTCCACTTT.

The CDR3 region is CASSPRGGVDTEAFF. In nucleotides, the CDR3 is TGCGCCAGCAGCCCCCGGGGGGGAGTGGACACTGAAGCTTTCTTT. This chain links TRBV5-1 with TRBJ1-1; maybe TRBD1 (5 bases). There are 15 residues in the CDR3. Trimming shortened V by 4 bases and J by 3 bases, and 16 bases separated the two germline ends. Germline CDR1 reads SGHRS; CDR2 reads YFSETQ.

This clone was counted between two and nine times. The rearrangement links TRBV6-5 to TRBJ1-1; D is unclear. The V end was cut by 0 bases, the J end by 1 base, with 12 bases between. Germline CDR1 MNHEY, CDR2 SVGAGI. The CDR3 spans 16 residues. The CDR3 protein is CASSYSSRRANTEAFF. CDR3 nucleotide sequence: TGTGCCAGCAGTTACTCGAGTAGGAGGGCGAACACTGAAGCTTTCTTT.

V is TRBV9 and J is TRBJ2-1, with 7 nucleotides matching TRBD2. Per the germline V gene, CDR1 is SGDLS and CDR2 is YYNGEE. With V trimmed by 4 bases and J by 2 bases, 9 bases remained unmatched. This CDR3 is built from 16 residues. Written as DNA, the CDR3 is TGTGCCAGCAGCCTAACTAGCGACCCCACCTACAATGAGCAGTTCTTC. Encoded protein: CASSLTSDPTYNEQFF.

This chain uses TRBV4-2 with TRBJ1-5; D may be TRBD1 (5 bases). The V end lost 5 bases, the J end lost 8 bases, and 16 bases lay between the germline ends. CDR1 is LGHNA and CDR2 is YNFKEQ in the germline V gene. There are 14 residues in the CDR3. This CDR3 is CASSYDSRKEPQHF. CDR3 bases: TGTGCCAGCAGCTACGACAGTCGCAAAGAGCCCCAGCATTTT.

This clone was seen more than once but under ten times. The V gene is TRBV18, the J gene TRBJ2-3; D unclear. The germline gives CDR1 KGHSH, CDR2 LQKENI. Trimming took off 3 bases at V and 1 base at J, with 14 bases between the two ends. CDR3 size: 16 residues. CDR3: CASSPGLSGGTDTQYF. As DNA, the CDR3 is TGTGCCAGCTCACCCGGCTTATCCGGAGGCACAGATACGCAGTATTTT.

This clone was seen more than once but under ten times. CDR3: CASSVDGANNEQFF. As DNA, the CDR3 is TGTGCCAGCAGCGTAGACGGAGCTAACAATGAGCAGTTCTTC. The V call is TRBV9, the J call TRBJ2-1; D unclear. Between the trimmed V and J ends, which lost 0 bases and 5 bases, there was a span of 9 bases. The germline V gene encodes CDR1 SGDLS and CDR2 YYNGEE. This CDR3 comprises 14 residues.

This clone was seen only once. The rearrangement joins TRBV6-6 to TRBJ1-5; 8 bases fit TRBD1. The germline gives CDR1 MNHNY, CDR2 SVGAGI (reference sequence). This CDR3 spans 16 amino acids. V shed 0 bases and J 5 bases; nucleotides not matched to a gene: 6. CDR3 nucleotide sequence: TGTGCCAGCAGTTACTCGCAGGGGGCAAGAGATCAGCCCCAGCATTTT. Translating gives CASSYSQGARDQPQHF.

CDR3 in amino acids: CASSSTAGTGNTIYF. The CDR3 DNA is TGCGCCAGCAGCTCTACGGCAGGGACTGGAAACACCATATATTTT. The chain joins TRBV5-1 to TRBJ1-3, with TRBD1 as a possible D gene (5 bases). The CDR3 sequence is 15 residues long. Deletions cut 3 bases from V and 2 bases from J, with 12 bases between. Germline-derived CDR1 and CDR2 are SGHRS and YFSETQ.

This sequence joins TRBV28 and TRBJ2-7; 7 nucleotides match TRBD1. CDR3 length: 14 residues. Germline trimming cut 4 bases from V and 6 bases from J; bases unmatched to any gene: 9. CDR1 is MDHEN, CDR2 SYDVKM, per germline. CDR3 in DNA: TGTGCCAGCAGTTCTGGACAGGTGTGGGGCGAGCAGTACTTC. Translation gives CASSSGQVWGEQYF. The full variable domain, completed using reference TRBV28 and TRBJ2-7, is DVKVTQSSRYLVKRTGEKVFLECVQDMDHENMFWYRQDPGLGLRLIYFSYDVKMKEKGDIPEGYSVSREKKERFSLILESASTNQTSMYLCASSSGQVWGEQYFGPGTRLTVT.

This rearrangement joins TRBV13 to TRBJ1-1, with 9 bases identical to TRBD1. The junction had 6 bases not matched to a gene; V was cut back by 5 bases and J by 2 bases. Per the germline V gene, CDR1 is PRHDT and CDR2 is FYEKMQ (reference sequence). The CDR3 extends over 15 amino acids. The CDR3 nucleotides are TGTGCCAGCAGCCCGGGGGGACAGGGTAACACTGAAGCTTTCTTT. Translation gives CASSPGGQGNTEAFF.

CDR3 coding DNA: TGTGCCAGCAGTCATAGGGGACTCTCCTACGAGCAGTACTTC. Its translation: CASSHRGLSYEQYF. The chain combines TRBV28 with TRBJ2-7; TRBD2 is a possible D gene (6 bases). The germline V gene has CDR1 MDHEN and CDR2 SYDVKM. Trimming pared 5 bases from V and 0 bases from J, leaving 11 bases between. There are 14 residues in the CDR3.

This clone was recorded once. The chain is built from TRBV4-2 and TRBJ2-7; 13 bases are a match to TRBD2. V dropped 1 base and J dropped 6; count of bases not matched to a gene: 12. Looked up from germline, CDR1 is LGHNA and CDR2 is YNFKEQ. CDR3 length: 18 amino acids. The CDR3 sequence is CASSQGTSGGLSPLEQYF. CDR3 bases: TGTGCCAGCAGCCAAGGGACTAGCGGGGGACTATCGCCGCTCGAGCAGTACTTC.